One and the same sample provided the 11 T cell receptor beta chains below, sequenced in a study of blood T cell repertoires in COVID-19. The assay was immunoSEQ multiplex PCR, and TCRdb's table has in-frame clones only and misses some. The repertoire holds 90,000 to 150,000 clones, with over 75% as singletons. The sequencing input was peripheral blood. These receptors all come from a man between 45 and 60 years old with acute or convalescent COVID-19.

The rearrangement links TRBV18 to TRBJ2-5, with TRBD1 matching 10 bases. The CDR3 totals 18 residues. The germline gives CDR1 KGHSH, CDR2 LQKENI. J gave up 2 bases and V 3 bases, and 12 bases lay outside the gene matches. CDR3: CASSPRPSGTGAQETQYF. CDR3 coding DNA: TGTGCCAGCTCACCGCGACCCTCCGGGACAGGGGCTCAAGAGACCCAGTACTTC.

The rearrangement uses TRBV6-5 and TRBJ1-2, with 7 bases matching TRBD1. Germline trimming cut 0 bases from V and 7 bases from J; bases unmatched to any gene: 8. Germline V gives CDR1 MNHEY, CDR2 SVGAGI. The CDR3 is made up of 15 amino acids. Here the CDR3 DNA reads TGTGCCAGCAGTTACTCTGACAGGGTATATGGTGGCTACACCTTC. Translating gives CASSYSDRVYGGYTF.

CDR3 region: CSAPQGYEQYF. Written as DNA, the CDR3 is TGCAGTGCTCCCCAGGGCTACGAGCAGTACTTC. The chain uses TRBV20-1 and TRBJ2-7; TRBD1 might be the D (5 bases). This CDR3 contains 11 residues. V lost 5 bases and J 3 bases, leaving 8 bases between the germline ends. Germline values: CDR1 DFQATT, CDR2 SNEGSKA (reference sequence).

The V call is TRBV6-1, the J call TRBJ2-2; D remains ambiguous. CDR3 length: 13 residues. The germline V gene has CDR1 MNHNS and CDR2 SASEGT. V was clipped by 2 bases and J by 7 bases, with 8 bases between them. The CDR3 DNA reads as TGTGCCAGCAGTGAAAAGGAGATCGGGGAGCTGTTTTTT. It translates to CASSEKEIGELFF.

The table lists this clone with a few counts. The chain is built from TRBV19 and TRBJ1-4; D ambiguous. Trimming removed 7 bases from V and 3 bases from J, with 12 bases in between. The CDR3 sequence is 14 residues long. Germline CDR1 LNHDA, CDR2 SQIVND (reference sequence). This CDR3 is CASISSRSNEKLFF. DNA of the CDR3: TGTGCCAGTATATCTTCCAGGTCTAATGAAAAACTGTTTTTT.

The table lists this clone with a count of one. The chain combines TRBV20-1 with TRBJ2-1, with 12 bases aligning to TRBD2. Germline V gene data show CDR1 as DFQATT and CDR2 as SNEGSKA (reference sequence). This CDR3 spans 15 amino acids. V lost 3 bases and J lost 12; bases outside the gene matches: 12. The CDR3 DNA follows: TGCAGTGCTAGTGAGAGACTAGCGGGAGCTATGGGGCAGTTCTTC. Protein product: CSASERLAGAMGQFF.

On this clone itself: One end of the junction fails to match germline, which may point to a read error. V and J are TRBV4-1 and TRBJ1-5, with D tentatively TRBD1 (5 bases). This CDR3 is 16 amino acids long. Per germline, CDR1 MGHRA and CDR2 YSYEKL. In nucleotides, the CDR3 is TGCGCCAGCAGCCGCGGGACCCCCTTAAGCACTCAGCCCCAGCATTTT. It is translated as CASSRGTPLSTQPQHF.

Comment on this clone: The junction shows a germline mismatch at one end, possibly a read error. J is TRBJ1-6 and V is TRBV30; D may be TRBD1 (5 bases). Germline assignment: CDR1 GTSNPN and CDR2 SVGIG (reference sequence). This CDR3 is 13 amino acids long. The CDR3 is CASSWTRNTPLHF. CDR3 bases: TGTGCCTCGTCCTGGACACGTAATACACCCCTCCACTTT.

The rearrangement joins TRBV18 to TRBJ2-3; D might be TRBD1 (5 bases). The germline V gene has CDR1 KGHSH and CDR2 LQKENI. There are 15 residues in the CDR3. Trimming took off 3 bases at V and 2 bases at J, with 12 bases between the two ends. The CDR3 here is CASSPPLGDTDTQYF. DNA for the CDR3: TGTGCCAGCTCACCCCCCCTAGGGGACACAGATACGCAGTATTTT.

This clone came up once. This chain links TRBV7-2 with TRBJ2-3; the match to TRBD2 covers 9 bases. Unmatched junction bases numbered 15, after V lost 2 bases and J lost 3 bases. The CDR3 length is 19 residues. Germline lookup yields CDR1 SGHTA and CDR2 FQGNSA. The CDR3 sequence is CASSLSAQGGRALTDTQYF. The CDR3 region has the DNA TGTGCCAGCAGCTTATCGGCGCAGGGCGGGAGGGCCTTGACAGATACGCAGTATTTT.

The V gene is TRBV12-2, the J gene TRBJ1-2; the table gives TRBD1 as D, unverified against the DNA. TRBV12-2 is a known pseudogene. The CDR3 has 15 residues. The CDR3 DNA is TGTGCAAGTCGCCCCCGGGACAGGGGGCTCTCTGGCTACACCTTC. This translates into CASRPRDRGLSGYTF.